The next 14 T cell receptor beta chains were all read from a single sample in a study of patients and donors after allogeneic stem cell transplantation. MiXCR was run by TCRdb on the RT-PCR reads, yielding one entry per CDR3 protein. The repertoire holds approximately 57,000 distinct CDR3 sequences, with less than 15% as singletons. Sample: blood, either unsorted or a sorted T cell fraction (not recorded which). All receptors come from a human donor who was either an allogeneic HSCT recipient or a stem cell or donor lymphocyte infusion donor (not recorded which). It is not recorded whose cells these are; they may come from a transplant donor.

There are a few counts of this clonotype. Compared with germline, one end of the junction differs, possibly owing to a read error. V gene TRBV15 combines with J gene TRBJ1-2, with 8 nucleotides matching TRBD1. CDR1 LNHNV and CDR2 YYDKDF come from the germline V gene (reference sequence). CDR3 length: 11 residues. The CDR3 nucleotides read TGCGCTACCGGACAGGGCTATGGCTACACCTTC. This sequence encodes CATGQGYGYTF.

This chain joins TRBV15 and TRBJ2-3, with D perhaps TRBD2 (6 bases). This CDR3 is 16 amino acids long. The germline V and J ends were trimmed by 3 bases and 2 bases, with 15 bases remaining between them. The germline CDR1 and CDR2 sequences are LNHNV and YYDKDF (reference sequence). This CDR3 is CATSSKKRAFTDTQYF. The CDR3 region has the DNA TGTGCCACCAGCAGTAAGAAGCGGGCCTTCACAGATACGCAGTATTTT.

The chain is built from TRBV7-9 and TRBJ2-1; TRBD2 aligns across 9 bases. Germline loops: CDR1 SEHNR, CDR2 FQNEAQ (reference sequence). J was trimmed by 5 bases and V by 5 bases; bases with no gene match: 13. This CDR3 comprises 17 residues. CDR3 in amino acids: CASSPKGSGSLNNEQFF. CDR3 nucleotides: TGTGCCAGCAGCCCAAAGGGTAGCGGGAGTCTCAACAATGAGCAGTTCTTC.

This chain connects TRBV6-5 to TRBJ1-4; weak D call: TRBD1 (5 bases). CDR1 and CDR2 (germline): MNHEY, SVGAGI. Trimming removed 2 bases at V and 10 bases at J, with 14 bases between. The CDR3 has 14 amino acids. The CDR3 sequence: CASSYGETERKLFF. In DNA form, the CDR3 reads TGTGCCAGCAGTTACGGCGAGACAGAAAGAAAACTGTTTTTT.

The chain uses TRBV18 and TRBJ2-1; possible D gene TRBD2, 5 bases. Germline V gene data show CDR1 as KGHSH and CDR2 as LQKENI. The CDR3 sequence is 13 residues long. V lost 5 bases and J 10 bases, leaving 15 bases between the germline ends. The CDR3 spells CASSTTKEVEQFF. CDR3 nucleotides: TGTGCCAGCTCAACAACCAAGGAGGTGGAGCAGTTCTTC.

This clonotype was recorded many times. The CDR3 is CASSSGTSGIYEQYF. CDR3 DNA sequence: TGTGCCAGCAGTTCAGGGACTAGCGGGATCTACGAGCAGTACTTC. J is TRBJ2-7 and V is TRBV12-3 or TRBV12-4; TRBD2 agrees at 13 bases. The CDR3 is 15 residues long. Trimming cost V 4 bases and J 3 bases; bases outside gene matches: 3.

Many counts were recorded for this clonotype. The chain links TRBV27 to TRBJ1-5, with D tentatively TRBD1 (6 bases). Germline lookup yields CDR1 MNHEY and CDR2 SMNVEV (reference sequence). The CDR3 spans 16 residues. The V end lost 0 bases, the J end lost 1 base, and 10 bases lay between the germline ends. As DNA, the CDR3 is TGTGCCAGCAGTTTATCCTGGACAGAGAGCAATCAGCCCCAGCATTTT. This codes for CASSLSWTESNQPQHF.

This clonotype was seen ten or more times. V and J are TRBV7-9 and TRBJ1-4; D unresolved. V lost 6 bases, J lost 4 bases, and 18 bases lay in between. This CDR3 is built from 16 residues. Germline CDR1 reads SEHNR; CDR2 reads FQNEAQ (reference sequence). CDR3 in amino acids: CASSNVRAAHNEKLFF. The CDR3 DNA reads TGTGCCAGCAGTAACGTGAGGGCAGCTCATAATGAAAAACTGTTTTTT.

This clonotype came up a few times. The V and J genes are TRBV20-1 and TRBJ2-7; D uncertain. CDR3 length equals 12 residues. The germline V and J ends were trimmed by 5 bases and 3 bases, with 11 bases remaining between them. CDR1 is DFQATT and CDR2 is SNEGSKA in the germline V gene (reference sequence). The CDR3 sequence is CSAGVQSYEQYF. The CDR3 DNA is TGCAGTGCTGGAGTACAGAGCTACGAGCAGTACTTC.

CDR3 nucleotides: TGCGCCAGCAGCCTCCTCATACAGGGACTAGCGGGAGGTGGAGATACGCAGTATTTT. Translating gives CASSLLIQGLAGGGDTQYF. The chain combines TRBV4-1 with TRBJ2-3, with TRBD2 matching over 15 bases. The J segment lost 5 bases and the V segment lost 4 bases, leaving 13 bases of the junction unmatched. The length of the CDR3 is 19 residues. Germline CDR1 MGHRA, CDR2 YSYEKL.

The V and J genes are TRBV25-1 and TRBJ2-1; D is ambiguous. The CDR3 runs 15 residues. The ends were cut back, 3 bases at V and 2 bases at J, with 11 bases in the middle. Germline V gives CDR1 MGHDK, CDR2 SYGVNS. The CDR3, as DNA: TGTGCCAGCAGTGATGGGGTTTTGGCCTACAATGAGCAGTTCTTC. It is translated as CASSDGVLAYNEQFF.

This clonotype was detected a few times. The chain is built from TRBV18 and TRBJ1-6, with 7 bases fitting TRBD1. The CDR3 extends over 14 amino acids. The V segment lost 6 bases and the J segment 9 bases; nucleotides outside the gene matches: 8. Germline V gene sequence: CDR1 KGHSH, CDR2 LQKENI. CDR3 bases: TGTGCCAGCTCCCCAGAGGGGGCTGGTTCACCCCTCCACTTT. It codes for CASSPEGAGSPLHF.

The V gene is TRBV6-4, the J gene TRBJ2-7; D unresolved. Trimming pared 10 bases from V and 7 bases from J, leaving 20 bases between. Per germline, CDR1 MRHNA and CDR2 SNTAGT. This CDR3 contains 13 residues. The CDR3 DNA reads as TGTGCCACCCTCTTTCATGGATATGGGGAGCAGTACTTC. This sequence encodes CATLFHGYGEQYF.

This clonotype was detected a few times. V gene TRBV14 combines with J gene TRBJ1-4, with TRBD1 matching 9 bases. CDR3 length: 18 amino acids. Germline V lookup: CDR1 SGHDN, CDR2 FVKESK. Losses at the gene ends were 0 bases for V and 5 bases for J; bases not matched to a gene: 10. The CDR3 DNA sequence: TGTGCCAGCAGCCAAGATCTGACAGGGGGATTCACAAATGAAAAACTGTTTTTT. It translates to CASSQDLTGGFTNEKLFF.